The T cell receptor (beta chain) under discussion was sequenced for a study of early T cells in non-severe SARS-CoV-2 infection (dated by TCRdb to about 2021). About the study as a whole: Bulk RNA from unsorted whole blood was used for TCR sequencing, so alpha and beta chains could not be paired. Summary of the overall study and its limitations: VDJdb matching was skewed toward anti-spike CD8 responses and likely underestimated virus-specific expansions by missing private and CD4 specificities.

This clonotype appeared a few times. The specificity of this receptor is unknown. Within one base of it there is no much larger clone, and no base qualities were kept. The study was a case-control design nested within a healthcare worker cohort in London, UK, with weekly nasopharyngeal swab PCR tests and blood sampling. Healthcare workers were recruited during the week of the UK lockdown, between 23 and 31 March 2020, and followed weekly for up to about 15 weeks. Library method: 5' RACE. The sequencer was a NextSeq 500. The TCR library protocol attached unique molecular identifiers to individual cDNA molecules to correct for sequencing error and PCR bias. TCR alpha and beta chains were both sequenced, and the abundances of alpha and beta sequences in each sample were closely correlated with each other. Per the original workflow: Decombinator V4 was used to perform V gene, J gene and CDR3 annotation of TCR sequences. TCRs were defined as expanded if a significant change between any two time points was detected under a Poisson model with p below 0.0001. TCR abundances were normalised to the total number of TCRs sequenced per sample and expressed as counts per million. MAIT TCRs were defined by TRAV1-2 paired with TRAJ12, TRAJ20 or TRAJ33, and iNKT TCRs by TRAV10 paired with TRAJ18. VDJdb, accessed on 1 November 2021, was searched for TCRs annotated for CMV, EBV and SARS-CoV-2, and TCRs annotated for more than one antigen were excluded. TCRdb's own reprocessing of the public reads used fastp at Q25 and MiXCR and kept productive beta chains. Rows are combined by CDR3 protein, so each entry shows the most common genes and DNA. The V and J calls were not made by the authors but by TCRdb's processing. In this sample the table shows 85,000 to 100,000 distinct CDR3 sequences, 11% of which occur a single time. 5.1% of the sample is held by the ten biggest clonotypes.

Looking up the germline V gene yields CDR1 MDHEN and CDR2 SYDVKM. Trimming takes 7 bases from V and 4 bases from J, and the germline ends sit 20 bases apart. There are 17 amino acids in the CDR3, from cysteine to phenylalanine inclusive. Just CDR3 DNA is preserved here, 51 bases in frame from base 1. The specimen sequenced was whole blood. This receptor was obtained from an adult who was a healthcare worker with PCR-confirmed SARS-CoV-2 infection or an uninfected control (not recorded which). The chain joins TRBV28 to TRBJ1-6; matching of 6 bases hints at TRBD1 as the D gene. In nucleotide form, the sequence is TGTGCCAGCATCGAGGGGGGGACCCTGAGATATAATTCACCCCTCCACTTT. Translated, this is CASIEGGTLRYNSPLHF.